These 7 T cell receptor beta chains share one sample of origin, sequenced in a study of OX40 agonist ivuxolimab in advanced cancers. This table comes from immunoSEQ multiplex PCR, and its TCRdb copy is limited to in-frame clones, with some not included. The sample includes about 80,000 clones, 87% of them seen just once. The sequenced sample was CD4+ or CD8+ T cells sorted from blood, obtained in a trial of the OX40 agonist ivuxolimab. These receptors were collected from an adult with an advanced solid tumor such as melanoma, head and neck, liver or kidney cancer.

The V call is TRBV7-3, the J call TRBJ1-1; D gene uncertain. CDR3 size: 13 residues. Germline loops: CDR1 SGHTA, CDR2 FQGTGA. Deletions cut 5 bases from V and 3 bases from J, with 10 bases between. The CDR3 DNA sequence: TGTGCCAGCAGCCAAAGTAGGGACACTGAAGCTTTCTTT. Protein product: CASSQSRDTEAFF.

The gene calls are TRBV15 and TRBJ1-5; D is possibly TRBD1 (5 bases). The V gene's germline CDR1 is LNHNV and CDR2 YYDKDF (reference sequence). The CDR3 has 16 residues. The V end was cut by 5 bases, the J end by 1 base, with 15 bases between. CDR3 region: CATSPQGRVSNQPQHF. CDR3 coding DNA: TGTGCCACCAGCCCACAAGGCAGGGTAAGCAATCAGCCCCAGCATTTT.

The genes are TRBV18 and TRBJ1-4; TRBD1 aligns across 7 bases. The germline V gene encodes CDR1 KGHSH and CDR2 LQKENI. The CDR3 totals 15 residues. Germline trimming cut 3 bases from V and 3 bases from J; bases unmatched to any gene: 4. This CDR3 reads CASSPGDSSNEKLFF. DNA for the CDR3: TGTGCCAGCTCACCGGGGGACAGCTCTAATGAAAAACTGTTTTTT. Drawing the rest from reference TRBV18 and TRBJ1-4, the complete variable domain is NAGVMQNPRHLVRRRGQEARLRCSPMKGHSHVYWYRQLPEEGLKFMVYLQKENIIDESGMPKERFSAEFPKEGPSILRIQQVVRGDSAAYFCASSPGDSSNEKLFFGSGTQLSVL.

CDR3 in amino acids: CASTEGYRGTHEQYF. CDR3 in DNA: TGTGCCAGCACCGAAGGGTACAGGGGGACCCACGAGCAGTACTTC. V is TRBV6-1 and J is TRBJ2-7; 8 bases fit TRBD1. V was pared by 7 bases and J by 5 bases, with 13 bases of the junction left unmatched. This CDR3 is 15 amino acids long. The germline V gene encodes CDR1 MNHNS and CDR2 SASEGT.

This clone is a singleton in its sample. The chain couples TRBV5-4 to TRBJ1-3, with D perhaps TRBD1 (5 bases). Germline-derived CDR1 and CDR2 are SGHNT and YYREEE (reference sequence). V was clipped by 4 bases and J by 2 bases, with 10 bases between them. This CDR3 region has 14 residues. CDR3 in amino acids: CASSHGGTGNTIYF. The CDR3 DNA reads as TGTGCCAGCAGCCACGGGGGGACTGGAAACACCATATATTTT.

The chain links TRBV11-2 to TRBJ2-6, with a tentative D call TRBD1 (5 bases). The CDR3 extends over 16 amino acids. The germline CDR1 and CDR2 sequences are SGHAT and FQNNGV. Trimming took 0 bases from V and 6 from J, leaving 12 bases between them. The CDR3 protein is CASSLEPGKVANVLTF. Written as DNA, the CDR3 is TGTGCCAGCAGCTTAGAGCCAGGGAAAGTGGCCAACGTCCTGACTTTC.

V and J are TRBV9 and TRBJ2-7; D remains ambiguous. Germline-derived CDR1 and CDR2 are SGDLS and YYNGEE. Trimming took 0 bases from V and 1 from J, leaving 11 bases between them. CDR3 length: 15 residues. CDR3 coding DNA: TGTGCCAGCAGCGTAGGCCAGGCAGCTTCCTACGAGCAGTACTTC. Encoded protein: CASSVGQAASYEQYF.